The rows below give T cell receptor beta chains drawn from one sample of a study of metastatic and nonmetastatic thyroid tumors. TCRdb re-clonotyped the PCR reads via MiXCR. The sample carries about 20,000 clones, 37% recorded once. The sample taken for sequencing was tumor tissue. The receptors were sampled from a female donor with papillary thyroid cancer or a benign thyroid nodule (not recorded which). Some clones in this sample may be carry-over from other donors' samples. Both conserved end residues are part of each CDR3. D genes are given only for firm matches. Expanded clones get a size class; other rows say once, few or many, or leave the size out.

TRBJ2-1 . TRBV11-2 . CASSLASLNEQFF TGTGCCAGCAGCTTAGCCTCGCTAAATGAGCAGTTCTTC
TRBJ1-3 few TRBV6-2/TRBV6-3 . CASSYSRQGGNTIYF TGTGCCAGCAGTTACTCCCGGCAGGGAGGAAACACCATATATTTT
TRBJ2-3 once TRBV20-1 TRBD2 CSARREGRTDTQYF TGCAGTGCTAGACGGGAGGGCCGGACAGATACGCAGTATTTT
TRBJ2-4 few TRBV19 . CASSQNQKNIQYF TGTGCCAGTAGCCAGAATCAAAAAAACATTCAGTACTTC
TRBJ1-5 . TRBV6-2/TRBV6-3 . CASSYGARKIHQPQHF TGTGCCAGCAGTTACGGGGCCAGAAAAATACATCAGCCCCAGCATTTT
TRBJ2-7 few TRBV15 TRBD2 CATSRKIAGGRYEQYF TGTGCCACCAGCAGGAAAATAGCGGGAGGGCGCTACGAGCAGTACTTC
TRBJ2-5 many TRBV12-3/TRBV12-4 . CASSLRETQYF TGTGCCAGCAGTTTAAGAGAGACCCAGTACTTC
TRBJ2-7 . TRBV30 . CAWGRGAGGPYEQYF TGTGCCTGGGGGAGAGGGGCAGGGGGGCCCTACGAGCAGTACTTC
TRBJ2-2 . TRBV20-1 TRBD1 CSARDTRQGAHTGELFF TGCAGTGCTAGAGATACCCGACAGGGGGCCCACACCGGGGAGCTGTTTTTT
TRBJ2-1 . TRBV6-1 . CASIPDLPDEQFF TGTGCCAGCATACCGGACCTGCCGGATGAGCAGTTCTTC
TRBJ2-2 . TRBV20-1 TRBD2 CSVILSGRALANTGELFF TGCAGTGTCATCCTTAGCGGGAGGGCCCTCGCGAACACCGGGGAGCTGTTTTTT
TRBJ2-3 few TRBV19 . CASSIGGGDTQYF TGTGCCAGTAGTATAGGCGGGGGCGATACGCAGTATTTT
TRBJ2-7 . TRBV6-2/TRBV6-3 . CASSYSLTTPYEQYF TGTGCCAGCAGTTACTCCCTCACGACCCCCTACGAGCAGTACTTC
TRBJ2-1 . TRBV5-5 . CASSWGNEQFF TGTGCCAGCAGCTGGGGGAATGAGCAGTTCTTC
TRBJ2-1 . TRBV2 . CASITRRSSYNEQFF TGTGCCAGCATCACGAGACGCAGCTCCTACAATGAGCAGTTCTTC
TRBJ2-5 few TRBV9 TRBD2 CASSVDSGGGETQYF TGTGCCAGCAGCGTCGATAGCGGGGGAGGTGAGACCCAGTACTTC
TRBJ1-2 . TRBV7-2 . CASSFQGYCYTF TGTGCCAGCAGCTTCCAGGGCTATTGCTACACCTTC
TRBJ1-1 . TRBV5-5 . CASSLDSGFAEAFF TGTGCCAGCAGCTTGGATTCAGGCTTCGCTGAAGCTTTCTTT
TRBJ1-2 . TRBV5-6 . CASTGIGGYGYTF TGTGCCAGCACCGGGATAGGGGGCTATGGCTACACCTTC
TRBJ2-7 . TRBV11-1 TRBD2 CASSRTSENYEQYF TGTGCCAGCAGTCGGACTAGCGAAAACTACGAGCAGTACTTC
TRBJ1-2 . TRBV7-2 TRBD1 CASTSMGQGVYGYTF TGTGCCAGCACCAGCATGGGACAGGGAGTTTATGGCTACACCTTC
TRBJ2-1 . TRBV2 TRBD2 CASVLAGGGHNEQFF TGTGCCAGCGTTTTAGCGGGAGGGGGCCACAATGAGCAGTTCTTC
TRBJ1-6 . TRBV11-2 TRBD1 CASRGGQGESPLHF TGTGCCAGCAGGGGGGGACAGGGGGAATCACCCCTCCACTTT
TRBJ2-1 large TRBV20-1 TRBD2 CSAREEAGDRREQFF TGCAGTGCTAGAGAGGAAGCGGGAGACCGACGGGAGCAGTTCTTC
TRBJ2-1 few TRBV7-6 . CASSLAGRTYNEQFF TGTGCCAGCAGCTTGGCCGGAAGGACCTACAATGAGCAGTTCTTC
TRBJ1-1 . TRBV28 TRBD1 CASSQLGQGEAFF TGTGCCAGCAGTCAATTAGGACAGGGGGAAGCTTTCTTT
TRBJ1-1 few TRBV5-1 . CASSAQGNTEAFF TGCGCCAGCAGCGCACAGGGGAACACTGAAGCTTTCTTT
TRBJ1-2 few TRBV6-1 . CASSVRRYGYTF TGTGCCAGCAGTGTACGGAGGTATGGCTACACCTTC
TRBJ2-2 . TRBV11-1 TRBD2 CASSSYSGGAGGELFF TGTGCCAGCAGCTCCTATAGCGGGGGGGCTGGCGGGGAGCTGTTTTTT